Listed here are 3 T cell receptor beta chains from one sample, sequenced in a study of T cell changes during pregnancy in multiple sclerosis. The data were produced by immunoSEQ multiplex PCR, yet TCRdb's version contains in-frame clones alone and is incomplete. The sample lists approximately 90,000 clones; about 94% were seen once. This material consisted of peripheral blood, taken in the third trimester of pregnancy. The receptors were gathered from a female donor with multiple sclerosis, enrolled in a pregnancy study.

V and J are TRBV28 and TRBJ1-2; TRBD1 matches 8 bases. V lost 3 bases, J lost 8 bases, and 11 bases stayed unmatched. CDR1 is MDHEN and CDR2 is SYDVKM in the germline V gene. The CDR3 runs 15 residues. DNA of the CDR3: TGTGCCAGCAGTTTCAACATACAGGGGGGAAAAGGCTACACCTTC. Translation: CASSFNIQGGKGYTF.

The V gene is TRBV28, the J gene TRBJ1-1, with a tentative D call TRBD1 (6 bases). The CDR3 spans 14 residues. From germline, CDR1 is MDHEN and CDR2 SYDVKM. Deletions cut 5 bases from V and 5 bases from J, with 15 bases between. The CDR3 here is CASSPRGPGTEAFF. DNA of the CDR3: TGTGCCAGCAGTCCCAGGGGCCCGGGGACTGAAGCTTTCTTT.

This chain joins TRBV21-1 and TRBJ2-2; TRBD1, the D gene given by the table, was not confirmed from the DNA. TRBV21-1 is a known pseudogene. CDR3 length equals 15 residues. CDR3 region: CASSKHRVNTGELFF. Here the CDR3 DNA reads TGTGCCAGCAGCAAACACAGGGTGAACACCGGGGAGCTGTTTTTT.